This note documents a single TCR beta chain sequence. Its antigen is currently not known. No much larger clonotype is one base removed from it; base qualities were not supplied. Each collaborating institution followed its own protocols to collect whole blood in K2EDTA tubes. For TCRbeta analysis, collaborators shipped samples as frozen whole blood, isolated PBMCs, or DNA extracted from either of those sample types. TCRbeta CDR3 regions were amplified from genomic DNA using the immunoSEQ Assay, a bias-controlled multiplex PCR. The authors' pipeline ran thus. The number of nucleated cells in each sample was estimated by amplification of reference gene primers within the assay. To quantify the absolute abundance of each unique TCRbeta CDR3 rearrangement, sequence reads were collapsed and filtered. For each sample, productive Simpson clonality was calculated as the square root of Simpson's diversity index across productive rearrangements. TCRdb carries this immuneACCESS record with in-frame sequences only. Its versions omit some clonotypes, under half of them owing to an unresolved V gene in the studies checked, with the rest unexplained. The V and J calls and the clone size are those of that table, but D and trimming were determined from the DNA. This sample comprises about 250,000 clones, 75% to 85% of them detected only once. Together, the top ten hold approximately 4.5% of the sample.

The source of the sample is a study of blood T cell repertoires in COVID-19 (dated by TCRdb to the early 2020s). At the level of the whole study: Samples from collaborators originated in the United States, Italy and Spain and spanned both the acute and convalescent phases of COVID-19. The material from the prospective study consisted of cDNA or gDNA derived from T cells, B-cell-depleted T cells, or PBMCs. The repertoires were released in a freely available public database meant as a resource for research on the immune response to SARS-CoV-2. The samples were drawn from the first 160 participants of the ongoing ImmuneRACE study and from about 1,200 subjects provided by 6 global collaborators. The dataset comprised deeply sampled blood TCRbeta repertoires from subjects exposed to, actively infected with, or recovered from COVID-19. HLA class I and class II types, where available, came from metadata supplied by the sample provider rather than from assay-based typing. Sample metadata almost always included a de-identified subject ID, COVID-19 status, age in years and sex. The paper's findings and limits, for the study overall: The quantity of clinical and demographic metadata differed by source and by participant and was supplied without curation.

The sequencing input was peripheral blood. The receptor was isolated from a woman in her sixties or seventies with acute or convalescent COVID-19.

The DNA reads as follows: TGTGCCAGCAGCTTAGGCGGGTCCGGTTGGAACACTGAAGCTTTCTTT. Protein translation: CASSLGGSGWNTEAFF. Recombination connected TRBV7-2 to TRBJ1-1; no D gene call is confident. The CDR3 has 16 amino acids, counting the end cysteine and phenylalanine. Of the read, only the CDR3 DNA is kept; its 48 bases are in frame from base 1. Between the V and J ends, shortened by 1 base and 1 base respectively, the junction contains 13 bases. Via the germline V gene, CDR1 is SGHTA and CDR2 FQGNSA.